This record looks at one T cell receptor (beta chain) sequence and its context. This sample was taken from a study of blood T cell repertoires in COVID-19. Looking at the study overall: Samples representing acute and convalescent COVID-19 were sourced from the United States, Italy and Spain.

Per the original data handling: Counts of nucleated cells, estimated from reference gene primer amplification, were obtained. This table comes from immunoSEQ multiplex PCR, and its TCRdb copy is limited to in-frame clones, with some not included. V and J calls and clone size are given by that table; D and trimming were obtained from the DNA. The sample consists of under 250,000 clones, over 75% of them appearing once. Germline values: CDR1 MNHNS, CDR2 SASEGT. The V gene end was trimmed by 1 base and the J gene end by 3 bases; junction bases not matched to a gene: 11. The CDR3 spans 17 residues. What was sequenced was peripheral blood. The sequence came from a middle-aged man with COVID-19, enrolled during active disease. This rearrangement joins TRBV6-1 to TRBJ2-7; TRBD2 matches 8 bases. In DNA form, the CDR3 reads TGTGCCAGCAGTGAAGTGATAGCGGGGTCGGGGCTCTACGAGCAGTACTTC. This translates into CASSEVIAGSGLYEQYF.